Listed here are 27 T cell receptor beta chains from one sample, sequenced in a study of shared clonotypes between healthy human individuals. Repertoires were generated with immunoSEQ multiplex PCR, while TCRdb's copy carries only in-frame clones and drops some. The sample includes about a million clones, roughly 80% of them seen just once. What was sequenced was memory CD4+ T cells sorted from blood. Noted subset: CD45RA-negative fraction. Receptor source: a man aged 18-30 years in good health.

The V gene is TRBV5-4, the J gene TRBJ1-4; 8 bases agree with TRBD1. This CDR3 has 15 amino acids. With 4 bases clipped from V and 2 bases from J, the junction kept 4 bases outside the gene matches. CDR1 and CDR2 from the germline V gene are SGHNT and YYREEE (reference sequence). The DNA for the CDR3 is TGTGCCAGCAGCGAAAGACAGGGGACTAATGAAAAACTGTTTTTT. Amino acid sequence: CASSERQGTNEKLFF.

CDR3 in DNA: TGTGCCAGCAGCTTAAGGGGGGCAGATACGCAGTATTTT. This codes for CASSLRGADTQYF. V usage is TRBV7-2 and J usage is TRBJ2-3, with D perhaps being TRBD1 or TRBD2 (6 bases each). Per the germline V gene, CDR1 is SGHTA and CDR2 is FQGNSA. CDR3 length: 13 residues. V was cut by 2 bases and J by 4 bases, with 7 bases left in between. Filled out from reference TRBV7-2 and TRBJ2-3, the complete variable domain reads GAGVSQSPSNKVTEKGKDVELRCDPISGHTALYWYRQSLGQGLEFLIYFQGNSAPDKSGLPSDRFSAERTGGSVSTLTIQRTQQEDSAVYLCASSLRGADTQYFGPGTRLTVL.

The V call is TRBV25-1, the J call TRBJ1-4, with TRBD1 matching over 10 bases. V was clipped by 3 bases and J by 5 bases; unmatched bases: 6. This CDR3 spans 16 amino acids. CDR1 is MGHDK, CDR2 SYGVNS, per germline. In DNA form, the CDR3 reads TGTGCCAGCAGTGACGGGACAGGGGCCCAAAATGAAAAACTGTTTTTT. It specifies CASSDGTGAQNEKLFF.

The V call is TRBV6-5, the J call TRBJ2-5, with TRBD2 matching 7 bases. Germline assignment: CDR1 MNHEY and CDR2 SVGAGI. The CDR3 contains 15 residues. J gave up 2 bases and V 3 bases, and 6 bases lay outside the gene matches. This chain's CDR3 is CASSYGASGQETQYF. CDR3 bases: TGTGCCAGCAGTTATGGGGCTAGCGGTCAAGAGACCCAGTACTTC.

The CDR3 spells CSVGTSGLGEQFF. CDR3 coding DNA: TGCAGCGTTGGGACTAGCGGGCTCGGTGAGCAGTTCTTC. The V gene is TRBV29-1, the J gene TRBJ2-1; 11 nucleotides line up with TRBD2. CDR1 is SQVTM and CDR2 is ANQGSEA in the germline V gene. Unmatched junction bases numbered 5, after V lost 4 bases and J lost 9 bases. CDR3 length: 13 amino acids.

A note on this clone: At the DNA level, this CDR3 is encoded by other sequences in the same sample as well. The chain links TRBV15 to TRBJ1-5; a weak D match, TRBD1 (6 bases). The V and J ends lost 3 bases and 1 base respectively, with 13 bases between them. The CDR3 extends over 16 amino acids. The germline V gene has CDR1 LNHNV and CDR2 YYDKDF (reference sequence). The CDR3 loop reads CATSRWGQGSNQPQHF. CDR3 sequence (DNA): TGTGCCACCAGCAGGTGGGGACAAGGAAGCAATCAGCCCCAGCATTTT.

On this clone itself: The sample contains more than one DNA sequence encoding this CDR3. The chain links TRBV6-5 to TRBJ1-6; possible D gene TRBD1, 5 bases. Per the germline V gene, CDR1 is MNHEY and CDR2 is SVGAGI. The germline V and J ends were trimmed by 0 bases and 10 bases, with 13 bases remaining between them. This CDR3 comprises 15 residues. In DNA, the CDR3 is TGTGCCAGCAGTTACTCGATGGGGGGAAGATCACCCCTCCACTTT. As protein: CASSYSMGGRSPLHF.

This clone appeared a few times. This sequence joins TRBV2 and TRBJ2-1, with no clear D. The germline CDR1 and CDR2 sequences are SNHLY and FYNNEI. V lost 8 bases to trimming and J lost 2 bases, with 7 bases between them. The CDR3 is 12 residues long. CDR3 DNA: TGTGCCAGCTCGTCCCCCTACAATGAGCAGTTCTTC. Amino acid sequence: CASSSPYNEQFF.

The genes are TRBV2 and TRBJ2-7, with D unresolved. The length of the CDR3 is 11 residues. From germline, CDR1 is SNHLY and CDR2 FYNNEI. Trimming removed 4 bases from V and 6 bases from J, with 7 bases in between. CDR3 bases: TGTGCCAGCAGTGTTCAAGCCGAGCAGTACTTC. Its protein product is CASSVQAEQYF.

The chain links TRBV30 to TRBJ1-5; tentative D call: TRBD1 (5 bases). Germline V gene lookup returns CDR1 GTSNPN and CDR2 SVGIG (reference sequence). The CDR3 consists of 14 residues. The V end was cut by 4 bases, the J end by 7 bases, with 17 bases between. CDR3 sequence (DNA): TGTGCCTGGACCGCGGGACCTAGTAGCCAGCCCCAGCATTTT. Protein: CAWTAGPSSQPQHF.

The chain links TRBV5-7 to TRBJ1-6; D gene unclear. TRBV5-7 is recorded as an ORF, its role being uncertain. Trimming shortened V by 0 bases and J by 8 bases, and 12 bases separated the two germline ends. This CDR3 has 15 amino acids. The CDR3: CASSLGRKDHSPLHF. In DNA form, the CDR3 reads TGTGCCAGCAGCTTGGGCAGAAAAGACCATTCACCCCTCCACTTT.

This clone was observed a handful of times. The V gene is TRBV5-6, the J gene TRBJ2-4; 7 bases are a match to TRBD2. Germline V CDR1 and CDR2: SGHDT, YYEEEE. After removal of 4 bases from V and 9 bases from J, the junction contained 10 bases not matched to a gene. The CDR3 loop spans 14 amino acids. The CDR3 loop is CASSAGGLDSIQYF. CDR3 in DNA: TGTGCCAGCAGCGCTGGAGGACTAGACAGCATTCAGTACTTC.

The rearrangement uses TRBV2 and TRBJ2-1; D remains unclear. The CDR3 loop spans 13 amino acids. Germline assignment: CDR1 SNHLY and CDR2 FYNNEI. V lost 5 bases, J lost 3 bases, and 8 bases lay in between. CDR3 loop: CASSQQSYNEQFF. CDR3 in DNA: TGTGCCAGCAGTCAACAGAGCTACAATGAGCAGTTCTTC.

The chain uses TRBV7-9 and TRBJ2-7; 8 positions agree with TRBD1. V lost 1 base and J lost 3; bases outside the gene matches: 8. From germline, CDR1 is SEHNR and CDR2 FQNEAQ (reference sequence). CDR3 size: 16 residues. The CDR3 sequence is CASSLVGTGKIYEQYF. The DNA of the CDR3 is TGTGCCAGCAGCTTAGTTGGGACAGGAAAGATCTACGAGCAGTACTTC.

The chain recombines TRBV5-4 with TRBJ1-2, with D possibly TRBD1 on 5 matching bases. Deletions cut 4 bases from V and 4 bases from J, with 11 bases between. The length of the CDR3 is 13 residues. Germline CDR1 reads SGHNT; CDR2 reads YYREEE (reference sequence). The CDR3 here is CASSPGRTYGYTF. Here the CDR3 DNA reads TGTGCCAGCAGCCCGGGACGGACCTATGGCTACACCTTC.

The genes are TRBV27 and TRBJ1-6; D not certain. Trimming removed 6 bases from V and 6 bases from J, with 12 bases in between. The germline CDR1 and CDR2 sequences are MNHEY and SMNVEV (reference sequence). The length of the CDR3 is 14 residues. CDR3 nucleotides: TGTGCCAGCAGCATTCAGCCGATTAATTCACCCCTCCACTTT. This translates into CASSIQPINSPLHF.

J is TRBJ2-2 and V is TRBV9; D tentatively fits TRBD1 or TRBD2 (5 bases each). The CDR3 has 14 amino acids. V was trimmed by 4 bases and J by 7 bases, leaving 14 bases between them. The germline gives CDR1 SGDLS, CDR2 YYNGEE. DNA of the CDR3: TGTGCCAGCAGCCAAACCGGGGCTTACGGGGAGCTGTTTTTT. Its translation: CASSQTGAYGELFF. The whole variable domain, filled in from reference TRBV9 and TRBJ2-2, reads DSGVTQTPKHLITATGQRVTLRCSPRSGDLSVYWYQQSLDQGLQFLIQYYNGEERAKGNILERFSAQQFPDLHSELNLSSLELGDSALYFCASSQTGAYGELFFGEGSRLTVL.

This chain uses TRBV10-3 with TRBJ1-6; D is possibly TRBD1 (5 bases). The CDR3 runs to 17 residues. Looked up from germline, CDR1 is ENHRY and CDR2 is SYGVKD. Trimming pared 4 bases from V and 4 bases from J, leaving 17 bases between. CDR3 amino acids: CAISGQGRSGYNSPLHF. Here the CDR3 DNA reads TGTGCCATCAGTGGTCAGGGAAGGAGCGGTTATAATTCACCCCTCCACTTT.

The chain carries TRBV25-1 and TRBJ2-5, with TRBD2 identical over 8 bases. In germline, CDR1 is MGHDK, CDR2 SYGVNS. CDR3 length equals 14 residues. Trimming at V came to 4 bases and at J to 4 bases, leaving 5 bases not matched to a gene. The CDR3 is CASSVSGDVETQYF. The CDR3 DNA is TGTGCCAGCAGTGTTAGCGGGGATGTAGAGACCCAGTACTTC.

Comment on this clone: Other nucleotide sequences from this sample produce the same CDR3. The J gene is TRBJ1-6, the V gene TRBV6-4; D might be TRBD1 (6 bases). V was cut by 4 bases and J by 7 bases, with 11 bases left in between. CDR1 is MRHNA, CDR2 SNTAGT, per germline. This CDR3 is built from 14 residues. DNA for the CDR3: TGTGCCAGCAGTGCCGAGGGGGGGAATTCACCCCTCCACTTT. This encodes CASSAEGGNSPLHF.

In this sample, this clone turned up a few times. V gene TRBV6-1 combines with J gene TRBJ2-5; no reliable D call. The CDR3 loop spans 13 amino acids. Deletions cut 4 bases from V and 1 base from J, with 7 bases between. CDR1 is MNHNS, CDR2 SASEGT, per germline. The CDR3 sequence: CASSVSTQETQYF. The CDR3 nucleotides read TGTGCCAGCAGTGTCTCTACCCAAGAGACCCAGTACTTC.

DNA of the CDR3: TGTGCCAGCAGCCCCCCGGACAGTTACTATGGCTACACCTTC. Protein: CASSPPDSYYGYTF. This sequence joins TRBV14 and TRBJ1-2; a weak D match, TRBD1 (6 bases). This CDR3 is 14 amino acids long. V lost 4 bases and J lost 3, with 12 bases in between. CDR1 is SGHDN and CDR2 is FVKESK in the germline V gene.

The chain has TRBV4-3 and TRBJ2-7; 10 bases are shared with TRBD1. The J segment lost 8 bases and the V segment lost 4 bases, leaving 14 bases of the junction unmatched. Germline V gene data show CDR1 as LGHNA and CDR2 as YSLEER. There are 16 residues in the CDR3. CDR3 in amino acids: CASSPKGGVTGGQQYF. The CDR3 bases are TGCGCCAGCAGCCCGAAGGGGGGTGTGACAGGGGGCCAGCAGTACTTC.

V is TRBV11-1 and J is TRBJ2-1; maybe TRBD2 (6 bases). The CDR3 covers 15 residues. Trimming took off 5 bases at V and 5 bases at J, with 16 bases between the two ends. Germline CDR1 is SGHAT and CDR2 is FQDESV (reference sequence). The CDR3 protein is CASSQIPGRHNEQFF. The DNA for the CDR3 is TGTGCCAGCAGCCAAATTCCGGGGAGGCACAATGAGCAGTTCTTC.

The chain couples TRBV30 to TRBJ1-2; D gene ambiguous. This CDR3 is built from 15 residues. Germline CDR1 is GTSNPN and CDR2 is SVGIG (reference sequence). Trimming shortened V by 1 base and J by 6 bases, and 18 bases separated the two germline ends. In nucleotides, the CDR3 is TGTGCCTGGAGTGGAGCTCTTGGGCTTTACGATGGCTACACCTTC. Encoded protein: CAWSGALGLYDGYTF.

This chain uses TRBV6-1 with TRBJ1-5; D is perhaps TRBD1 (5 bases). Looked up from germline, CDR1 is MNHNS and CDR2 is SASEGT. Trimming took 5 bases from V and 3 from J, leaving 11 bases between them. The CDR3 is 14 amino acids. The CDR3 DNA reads TGTGCCAGCAGTTGGGACCTAGTCAATCAGCCCCAGCATTTT. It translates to CASSWDLVNQPQHF.

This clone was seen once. Written as DNA, the CDR3 is TGTGCCAGCAGCCTCCGGGATGACGGCGGGGAGCTGTTTTTT. It codes for CASSLRDDGGELFF. The V call is TRBV7-9, the J call TRBJ2-2; D possibly corresponds to TRBD2 (5 bases). V lost 5 bases and J 7 bases, leaving 14 bases between the germline ends. The CDR3 totals 14 residues. CDR1 and CDR2 (germline): SEHNR, FQNEAQ (reference sequence).